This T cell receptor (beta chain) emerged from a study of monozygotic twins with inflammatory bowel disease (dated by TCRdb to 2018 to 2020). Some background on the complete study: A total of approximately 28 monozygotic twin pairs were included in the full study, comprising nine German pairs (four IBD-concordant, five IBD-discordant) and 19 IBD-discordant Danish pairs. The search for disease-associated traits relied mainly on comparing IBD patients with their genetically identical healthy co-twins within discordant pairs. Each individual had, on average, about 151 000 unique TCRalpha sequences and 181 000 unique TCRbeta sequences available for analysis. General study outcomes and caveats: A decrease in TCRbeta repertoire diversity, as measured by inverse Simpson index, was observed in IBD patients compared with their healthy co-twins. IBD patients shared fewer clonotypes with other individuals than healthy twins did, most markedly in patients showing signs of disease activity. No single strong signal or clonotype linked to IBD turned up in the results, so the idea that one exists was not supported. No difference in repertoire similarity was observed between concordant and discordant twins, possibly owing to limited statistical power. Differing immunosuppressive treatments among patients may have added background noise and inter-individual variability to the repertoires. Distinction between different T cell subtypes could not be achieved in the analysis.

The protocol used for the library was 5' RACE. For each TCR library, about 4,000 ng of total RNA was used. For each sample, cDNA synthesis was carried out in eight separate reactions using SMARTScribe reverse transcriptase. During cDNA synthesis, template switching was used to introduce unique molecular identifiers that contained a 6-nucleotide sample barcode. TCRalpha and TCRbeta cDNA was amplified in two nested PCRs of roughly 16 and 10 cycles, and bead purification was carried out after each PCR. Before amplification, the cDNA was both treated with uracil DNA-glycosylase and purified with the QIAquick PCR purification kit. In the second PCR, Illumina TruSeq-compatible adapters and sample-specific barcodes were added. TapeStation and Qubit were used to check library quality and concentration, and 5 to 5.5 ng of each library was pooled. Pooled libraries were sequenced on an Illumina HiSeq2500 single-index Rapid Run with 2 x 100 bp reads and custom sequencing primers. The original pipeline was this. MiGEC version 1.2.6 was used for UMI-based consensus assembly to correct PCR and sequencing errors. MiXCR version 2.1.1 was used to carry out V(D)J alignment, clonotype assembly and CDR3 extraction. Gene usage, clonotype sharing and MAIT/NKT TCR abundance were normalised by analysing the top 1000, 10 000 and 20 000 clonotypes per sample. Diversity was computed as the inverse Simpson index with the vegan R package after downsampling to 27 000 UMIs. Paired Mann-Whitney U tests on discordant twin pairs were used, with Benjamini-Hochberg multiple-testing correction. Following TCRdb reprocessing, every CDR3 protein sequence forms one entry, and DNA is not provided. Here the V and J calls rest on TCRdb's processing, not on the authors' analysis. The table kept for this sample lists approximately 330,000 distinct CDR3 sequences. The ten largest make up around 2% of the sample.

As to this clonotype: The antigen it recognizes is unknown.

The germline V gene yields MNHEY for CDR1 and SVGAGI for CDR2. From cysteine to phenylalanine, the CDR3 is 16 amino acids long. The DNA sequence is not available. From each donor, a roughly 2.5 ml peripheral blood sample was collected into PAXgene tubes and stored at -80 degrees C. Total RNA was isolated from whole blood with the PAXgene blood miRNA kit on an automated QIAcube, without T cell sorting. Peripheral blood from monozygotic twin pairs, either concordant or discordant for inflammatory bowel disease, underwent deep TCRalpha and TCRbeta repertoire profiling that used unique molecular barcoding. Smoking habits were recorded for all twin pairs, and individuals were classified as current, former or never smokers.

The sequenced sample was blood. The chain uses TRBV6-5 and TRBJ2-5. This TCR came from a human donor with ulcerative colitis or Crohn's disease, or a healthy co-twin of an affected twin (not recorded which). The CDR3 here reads CASSYSIDDYQETQYF.